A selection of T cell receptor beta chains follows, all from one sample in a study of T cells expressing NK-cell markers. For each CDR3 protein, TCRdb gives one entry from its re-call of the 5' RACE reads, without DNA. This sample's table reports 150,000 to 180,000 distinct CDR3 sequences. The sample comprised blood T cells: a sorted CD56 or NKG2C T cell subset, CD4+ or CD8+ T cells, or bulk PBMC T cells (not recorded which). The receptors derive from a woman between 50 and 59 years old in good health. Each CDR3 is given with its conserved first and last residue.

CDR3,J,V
CASSAGTSGYNEQFF,TRBJ2-1,TRBV9
CASSLTNEQFF,TRBJ2-1,TRBV4-1
CASSEVRGPGYGYTF,TRBJ1-2,TRBV6-1
CASSVVAGGNEQFF,TRBJ2-1,TRBV9
CASSKGQGAALEEKLFF,TRBJ1-4,TRBV5-1
CAINFRRGDNNSNEQFF,TRBJ2-1,TRBV10-3
CASSLTPPSAVKDEQYF,TRBJ2-7,TRBV5-1
CASSQEEAGARNEQFF,TRBJ2-1,TRBV4-1
CASSYSLSPNTEAFF,TRBJ1-1,TRBV6-6
CASSFGLGGVLNQPQHF,TRBJ1-5,TRBV7-2
CASSPTGTSGNLEQYF,TRBJ2-7,TRBV5-1
CASSDGQETQYF,TRBJ2-5,TRBV12-5
CASSSTSGSLDEQFF,TRBJ2-1,TRBV5-1
CASTRQGESYNEQFF,TRBJ2-1,TRBV13
CASSQGGRAAGELFF,TRBJ2-2,TRBV10-1
CATSRVPNNEQFF,TRBJ2-1,TRBV15
CASSGFSKGYTF,TRBJ1-2,TRBV13
CASSEGTGESNEQFF,TRBJ2-1,TRBV25-1
CASSLGLPGNEQFF,TRBJ2-1,TRBV27
CASSERGPQGPNYGYTF,TRBJ1-2,TRBV2
CASWGDTDTQYF,TRBJ2-3,TRBV6-5
CASSLGGLAGVYEQYF,TRBJ2-7,TRBV27
CASLRALEAFF,TRBJ1-1,TRBV2
CASADGYEQYF,TRBJ2-7,TRBV27
CASQGSLMAEAFF,TRBJ1-1,TRBV9
CASSPTPKALDTEAFF,TRBJ1-1,TRBV18
CVSTPSGRAMEQFF,TRBJ2-1,TRBV12-3/TRBV12-4
CASRDRGFDEQYF,TRBJ2-7,TRBV2
CASTKTGDYTDTQYF,TRBJ2-3,TRBV7-8
CSASEEIIYGYTF,TRBJ1-2,TRBV20-1
CASSHPSNGGHNEQFF,TRBJ2-1,TRBV2
CASRPDSAYEQYF,TRBJ2-7,TRBV28
CASSAKLENYDEQYF,TRBJ2-7,TRBV9
CASSRQNFGEQYF,TRBJ2-7,TRBV27
CASNAGATEAFF,TRBJ1-1,TRBV19
CASSPGTEDYGYTF,TRBJ1-2,TRBV5-1
CAISESDREAFF,TRBJ1-1,TRBV10-3
CASSQDWAGYNYEQYF,TRBJ2-7,TRBV4-1
CASLAGENNEQFF,TRBJ2-1,TRBV2
CATARRERSTDTQYF,TRBJ2-3,TRBV27
CASSLWSGAGDGYTF,TRBJ1-2,TRBV27
CASRKGDLLTDTQYF,TRBJ2-3,TRBV10-1
CASSLGGGRQPQHF,TRBJ1-5,TRBV11-2
CASSLSWGEQYF,TRBJ2-7,TRBV27
CASSRDRPYEQYF,TRBJ2-7,TRBV27
CASSSTTGHVSYEQYF,TRBJ2-7,TRBV7-9
CSARTWTSSTDTQYF,TRBJ2-3,TRBV20-1
CAIRDYGTDTQYF,TRBJ2-3,TRBV10-3